This T cell receptor (beta chain) emerged from a study of T cell repertoires in cytomegalovirus infection. This clonotype was detected a few times. What it binds is unknown. TCRdb ran MiXCR on the reads and lists one entry per CDR3 protein. Of fewer than 350,000 distinct CDR3 sequences listed, more than 8% are singletons. Study observations and caveats: There were HLA-C-restricted CMV-specific TCR beta clonotypes dominating the ex vivo response. Summed frequency of public TCR beta families distinguished CMV carriers with the relevant HLA.

Germline V CDR1 and CDR2: LGHDT, YNNKEL (reference sequence). This CDR3 is 14 amino acids long. V was clipped by 7 bases and J by 3 bases; unmatched bases: 5. What was sequenced was PBMCs. The V call is TRBV3-1, the J call TRBJ2-5, with TRBD2 matching 10 bases. The source is a human donor in good health (CMV status not recorded). Some clones in this sample may be carry-over from other donors' samples. The CDR3 reads CASTQLAGEETQYF. CDR3 DNA sequence: TGTGCCAGCACCCAGCTAGCGGGAGAAGAGACCCAGTACTTC.